This T cell receptor (beta chain) stems from a study of breast tumors, draining lymph nodes, adjacent tissues. Findings of the study overall: Most tumor T cells seemingly derive from lymph node, then expand in tumor. Tumor T cell lymph node origin was a supported hypothesis, not proven.

TCRdb ran MiXCR on the multiplex PCR reads and lists one entry per CDR3 protein. The sample holds about 13,000 distinct CDR3 sequences, approximately 60% seen once. By sample fraction, this clonotype is medium-sized. Its antigen remains unidentified. CDR1 is MNHEY, CDR2 SVGAGI, per germline. The V gene lost 6 bases and the J gene lost 3 bases, with 15 bases spanning the gap. CDR3 length equals 14 residues. This receptor was identified in a female donor with breast cancer. Some clones in this sample may be carry-over from other donors' samples. Sequenced sample: tumor-adjacent breast tissue. The chain employs TRBV6-5 and TRBJ2-7; D tentatively reads TRBD1 or TRBD2 (5 bases each). DNA of the CDR3: TGTGCCAGCAGCCGCTGGGGGACGGTCTACGAGCAGTACTTC. Translation: CASSRWGTVYEQYF.